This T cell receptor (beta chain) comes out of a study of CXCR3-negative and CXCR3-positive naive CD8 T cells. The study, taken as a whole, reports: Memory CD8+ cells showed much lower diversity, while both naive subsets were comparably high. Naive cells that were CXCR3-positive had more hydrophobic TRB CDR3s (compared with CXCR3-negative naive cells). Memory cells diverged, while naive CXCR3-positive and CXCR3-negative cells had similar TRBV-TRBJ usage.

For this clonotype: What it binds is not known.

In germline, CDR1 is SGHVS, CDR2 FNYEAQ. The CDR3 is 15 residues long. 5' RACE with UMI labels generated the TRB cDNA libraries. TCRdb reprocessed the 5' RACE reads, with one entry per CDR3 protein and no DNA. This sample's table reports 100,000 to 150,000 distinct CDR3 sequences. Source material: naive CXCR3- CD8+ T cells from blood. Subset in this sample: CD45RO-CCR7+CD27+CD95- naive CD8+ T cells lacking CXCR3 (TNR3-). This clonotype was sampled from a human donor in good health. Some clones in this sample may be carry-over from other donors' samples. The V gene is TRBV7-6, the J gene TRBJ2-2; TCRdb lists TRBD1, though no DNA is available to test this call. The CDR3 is CASSRDRQNTGELFF. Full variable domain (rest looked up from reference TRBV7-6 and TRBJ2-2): GAGVSQSPRYKVTKRGQDVALRCDPISGHVSLYWYRQALGQGPEFLTYFNYEAQQDKSGLPNDRFSAERPEGSISTLTIQRTEQRDSAMYRCASSRDRQNTGELFFGEGSRLTVL.